A selection of T cell receptor beta chains follows, all from one sample in a study of shared clonotypes between healthy human individuals. TCRdb keeps only in-frame clones here, not all; method: immunoSEQ multiplex PCR. The table records 400,000 to 600,000 clones, about 75% of them present only once. Sequencing was done on a sample of PBMCs. These receptors all come from a woman aged 40 to 49 in good health. Some clones in this sample may be carry-over from other donors' samples. Each CDR3 is given with its conserved first and last residue. Fields, in order: CDR3 length, V gene, J gene, CDR3 protein.

>15|TRBV18|TRBJ2-1
CASPPEAGADNEQFF
>14|TRBV7-8|TRBJ2-7
CASSPRVLSYEQYF
>16|TRBV9|TRBJ2-5
CASSLLGGGVGETQYF
>15|TRBV4-3|TRBJ1-2
CASSQEYRAVYGYTF
>15|TRBV5-4|TRBJ1-4
CASSSRGLGNEKLFF
>14|TRBV11-1|TRBJ2-5
CASSLGVTIETQYF
>15|TRBV6-1|TRBJ1-2
CASSEESGGVGGYTF
>15|TRBV6-1|TRBJ2-1
CASITSGRPPDEQFF
>12|TRBV30|TRBJ2-7
CASAGEYYEQYF
>14|TRBV5-1|TRBJ1-1
CASSLTGLETEAFF
>15|TRBV4-3|TRBJ2-2
CASSQDGRTTGELFF
>12|TRBV6-1|TRBJ2-7
CASRTSGHEQYF
>13|TRBV6-5|TRBJ2-5
CASTKGGSPTQYF
>17|TRBV23-1|TRBJ1-1
CASSQSQGQPLNTEAFF
>13|TRBV9|TRBJ2-3
CASSVADTDTQYF
>15|TRBV27|TRBJ2-7
CASSLGSHPSYEQYF
>14|TRBV30|TRBJ2-3
CAWTLGGPTDTQYF
>14|TRBV28|TRBJ1-1
CASTLWTGENEAFF
>17|TRBV9|-
CASSPRGDYSIDYEQYF
>15|TRBV29-1|TRBJ2-7
CSVIPGWQFSYEQYF
>14|TRBV5-1|TRBJ2-5
CASSFPSGQETQYF
>17|TRBV23-1|TRBJ1-1
CASSQSMVKGGNTEAFF
>14|TRBV27|TRBJ2-5
CASSPRQGQETQYF
>15|TRBV18|TRBJ2-7
CASSPPLAGAHEQYF
>12|TRBV19|TRBJ2-2
CASSPRTGELFF
>15|TRBV5-1|TRBJ2-7
CASSAAGGNVYEQYF
>13|TRBV2|TRBJ2-3
CATGEGAGDTQYF
>15|TRBV7-2|TRBJ2-7
CASSPRSESSYEQYF
>12|TRBV28|TRBJ2-1
CASSLSRNEQFF
>13|TRBV5-5|TRBJ2-3
CASSLAGPGTQYF
>15|TRBV28|TRBJ2-5
CASSLYAGARETQYF
>13|TRBV25-1|TRBJ2-1
CASSEWGRNEQFF
>14|TRBV5-1|TRBJ2-3
CASSQGGYADTQYF
>14|TRBV6-5|TRBJ2-4
CASRPGQGWDIQYF
>14|TRBV5-6|TRBJ2-5
CASSELSGSETQYF
>14|TRBV29-1|TRBJ2-1
CSALSRGRDNEQFF
>15|TRBV5-1|TRBJ2-1
CASSLDAGSYNEQFF
>13|TRBV11-2|TRBJ1-1
CASSPGTGVGAFF
>14|TRBV9|TRBJ1-2
CASSVDDRGYGYTF
>19|TRBV27|TRBJ1-4
CASSLSKDRGLVTNEKLFF
>15|TRBV7-9|TRBJ2-7
CASSLGGASSYEQYF
>17|TRBV7-6|TRBJ1-4
CASSLAGGGRHNEKLFF
>14|TRBV4-2|TRBJ2-2
CASSQAGDTGKLFF
>14|TRBV6-6|TRBJ2-5
CASNSVGHQETQYF
>13|TRBV18|TRBJ2-3
CASSTQEEDTQYF
>15|TRBV29-1|TRBJ1-1
CSVGAGWGMNTEAFF
>15|TRBV19|TRBJ2-3
CASSITNPSTDTQYF
>14|TRBV5-4|TRBJ2-2
CASNDKLNTGELFF
>13|TRBV5-4|TRBJ1-2
CASSLEGGYGYTF
>13|TRBV5-6|TRBJ1-2
CASSLVTGYGYTF
>15|TRBV9|TRBJ2-5
CASSVAPSGRGTQYF
>15|TRBV14|TRBJ1-2
CASSIGQGVSDGYTF
>18|TRBV7-7|TRBJ2-1
CASSPVVGGGGSYNEQFF